The clone carrying this T cell receptor beta chain was observed a few times. Its target is not known. It was 5'RACE with constant-segment primers that produced the TCR alpha and TCR beta cDNA libraries, which carried sample barcodes and UMIs. TCRdb redid the calling of the 5' RACE reads with MiXCR, one entry per CDR3 protein. This table holds a few hundred thousand distinct CDR3 sequences, roughly an eighth found once. These data originate in a study of T-cell memory formation after mild COVID-19. Broader study findings: Pre-infection memory already had some responding clones, implying cross-reactive memory joined. Contracting clones from day 15 to 85 had balanced CD4/CD8; later expanders favoured CD4+.

The sequenced material came from PBMCs or a T cell subset sorted from them (not recorded which). The TCR originated in a man younger than 35 who had mild COVID-19 (a few samples of this study predate the infection). Cell type and time point are not known.

CDR3 bases: TGTGCCAGCTCACCATTTAGCGGGGGGAGTACAGATACGCAGTATTTT. This codes for CASSPFSGGSTDTQYF. The chain links TRBV18 to TRBJ2-3, with 10 bases fitting TRBD2. V shed 2 bases and J 3 bases; nucleotides not matched to a gene: 5. Per the germline V gene, CDR1 is KGHSH and CDR2 is LQKENI. This CDR3 spans 16 amino acids.